This T cell receptor (beta chain) derives from a study of response to subunit inactivated influenza vaccine (dated by TCRdb to the late 2010s). Study-level background: Deep quantitative profiling of the T cell receptor repertoire was used in the study to follow responses to a trivalent subunit inactivated influenza vaccine. Overall study results and their limits: The authors suggested that each seasonal influenza vaccination may recruit only a limited number of new T cells.

From the cysteine through the phenylalanine, the CDR3 covers 15 amino acids. Only the CDR3 DNA stays, 45 bases, in frame from base 1. CDR1 and CDR2 (LGHNA, YSLEER) derive from the germline V gene. Between the V and J ends, shortened by 4 bases and 0 bases respectively, the junction contains 12 bases. With respect to this clonotype: It has no known antigen specificity. No much larger clone is present one base from it, and per-base qualities are unavailable.

Library creation used RT-PCR. TCRdb records Illumina HiSeq 2500 as the sequencer. TCRdb's own reprocessing of the public reads used fastp at Q25 and MiXCR and kept productive beta chains. Identical CDR3 protein sequences are pooled into one entry, listed with their most common genes and DNA. A total of under 800,000 distinct CDR3 sequences appear in this sample, about 15% of them only once. Of the sample, around 6.5% falls within the top ten clones. This chain is built from TRBV4-3 and TRBJ2-5; the D gene is perhaps TRBD1 or TRBD2, each of them matching over 5 bases. Sequenced here: PBMCs from blood, sampled 14 days before vaccination. The TCR was taken from a man aged 50 to 60 who received an inactivated influenza vaccine. Donor details come from another sample of the same person, matched by shared clones. The CDR3 protein: CASSPRGRYQETQYF. DNA sequence: TGCGCCAGCAGCCCTCGGGGCAGGTACCAAGAGACCCAGTACTTC.